This is a list of T cell receptor beta chains from one sample in a study of radiotherapy plus CTLA-4 blockade in lung cancer. Some clones are missing from TCRdb's copy, which holds only in-frame ones; the method was immunoSEQ multiplex PCR. The table lists tens of thousands of clones, roughly three quarters of them singletons. The input for sequencing was peripheral blood, taken from a patient treated with radiotherapy plus ipilimumab. Receptors were obtained from a human donor with non-small cell lung cancer whose response to radiotherapy plus ipilimumab could not be evaluated. Both conserved end residues are part of each CDR3. Each record gives: V gene, J gene, clone size, D gene, CDR3 protein, CDR3 DNA. The D gene is left open where the match is weak. Not every row has a clone size; where given, it reads once, few, many or a size class.

v_gene: TRBV5-1
j_gene: TRBJ2-2
abundance: NA
d_gene: NA
CDR3aa: CASSVTGNTGELFF
CDR3nt: TGCGCCAGCAGCGTGACAGGGAACACCGGGGAGCTGTTTTTT

v_gene: TRBV2
j_gene: TRBJ2-1
abundance: medium-sized
d_gene: NA
CDR3aa: CASSVPDISYYNEQFF
CDR3nt: TGTGCCAGCAGTGTGCCCGACATCTCTTATTACAATGAGCAGTTCTTC

v_gene: TRBV7-8
j_gene: TRBJ1-2
abundance: NA
d_gene: NA
CDR3aa: CASSLRRGSDGYGYTF
CDR3nt: TGTGCCAGCAGCTTACGTAGGGGATCTGATGGCTATGGCTACACCTTC

v_gene: TRBV10-2
j_gene: TRBJ2-1
abundance: few
d_gene: TRBD2
CDR3aa: CASSESGTSGRGEQFF
CDR3nt: TGCGCCAGCAGTGAGTCTGGGACTAGCGGGAGAGGTGAGCAGTTCTTC

v_gene: TRBV6-1
j_gene: TRBJ1-5
abundance: NA
d_gene: TRBD1
CDR3aa: CASRPDRGATQPQHF
CDR3nt: TGTGCCAGCAGACCGGACAGGGGCGCAACCCAGCCCCAGCATTTT

v_gene: TRBV6-1
j_gene: TRBJ1-5
abundance: once
d_gene: TRBD1
CDR3aa: CASSLGRGYNQPQHF
CDR3nt: TGTGCCAGCAGCTTAGGCAGGGGGTACAATCAGCCCCAGCATTTT

v_gene: TRBV30
j_gene: TRBJ2-3
abundance: once
d_gene: NA
CDR3aa: CAWSVRSTDTQYF
CDR3nt: TGTGCCTGGAGTGTACGGAGCACAGATACGCAGTATTTT

v_gene: TRBV28
j_gene: TRBJ2-7
abundance: NA
d_gene: NA
CDR3aa: CATQLSVNEQYF
CDR3nt: TGTGCCACCCAACTAAGTGTCAACGAGCAGTACTTC

v_gene: TRBV2
j_gene: TRBJ1-4
abundance: NA
d_gene: NA
CDR3aa: CASSAGAGIREKLFF
CDR3nt: TGTGCCAGCAGTGCTGGCGCGGGTATTCGTGAAAAACTGTTTTTT

v_gene: TRBV5-5
j_gene: TRBJ2-7
abundance: NA
d_gene: TRBD1
CDR3aa: CASSPRTGSTYEQYF
CDR3nt: TGTGCCAGCAGCCCCAGGACAGGCTCAACCTACGAGCAGTACTTC

v_gene: TRBV28
j_gene: TRBJ1-2
abundance: NA
d_gene: NA
CDR3aa: CASSYGYNNYGYTF
CDR3nt: TGTGCCAGCAGTTACGGGTACAATAACTATGGCTACACCTTC

v_gene: TRBV28
j_gene: TRBJ1-2
abundance: NA
d_gene: NA
CDR3aa: CASMGRADGYTF
CDR3nt: TGTGCCAGCATGGGCAGGGCCGATGGCTACACCTTC

v_gene: TRBV18
j_gene: TRBJ2-1
abundance: NA
d_gene: NA
CDR3aa: CASSPPVLVSPNEQFF
CDR3nt: TGTGCCAGCTCACCACCAGTTCTAGTCTCCCCCAATGAGCAGTTCTTC

v_gene: TRBV19
j_gene: TRBJ2-3
abundance: NA
d_gene: TRBD2
CDR3aa: CASSSERESLTDTQYF
CDR3nt: TGTGCCAGTAGTAGCGAGCGGGAGTCTTTGACAGATACGCAGTATTTT

v_gene: TRBV2
j_gene: TRBJ2-2
abundance: medium-sized
d_gene: NA
CDR3aa: CASSVAGRTTGELFF
CDR3nt: TGTGCCAGCAGTGTCGCAGGGAGGACCACCGGGGAGCTGTTTTTT

v_gene: TRBV29-1
j_gene: TRBJ2-4
abundance: once
d_gene: TRBD1
CDR3aa: CSVEWTGGDLAKNIQYF
CDR3nt: TGCAGCGTTGAATGGACAGGGGGGGACCTAGCCAAAAACATTCAGTACTTC

v_gene: TRBV28
j_gene: TRBJ1-1
abundance: NA
d_gene: NA
CDR3aa: CASSATATEAFF
CDR3nt: TGTGCCAGCAGTGCGACAGCCACTGAAGCTTTCTTT

v_gene: TRBV6-6
j_gene: TRBJ2-5
abundance: NA
d_gene: TRBD2
CDR3aa: CASMIAGGQETQYF
CDR3nt: TGTGCCAGCATGATAGCGGGAGGGCAAGAGACCCAGTACTTC

v_gene: TRBV28
j_gene: TRBJ1-1
abundance: NA
d_gene: TRBD1
CDR3aa: CASSLNEGASENTEAFF
CDR3nt: TGTGCCAGCAGTTTGAATGAGGGGGCTAGTGAGAACACTGAAGCTTTCTTT

v_gene: TRBV10-2
j_gene: TRBJ2-5
abundance: NA
d_gene: TRBD1
CDR3aa: CASSGMTGIETQYF
CDR3nt: TGCGCCAGCAGCGGAATGACAGGGATAGAGACCCAGTACTTC

v_gene: TRBV18
j_gene: TRBJ2-2
abundance: NA
d_gene: TRBD1
CDR3aa: CASSPPGQGVTGELFF
CDR3nt: TGTGCCAGCTCGCCACCGGGACAGGGGGTCACCGGGGAGCTGTTTTTT

v_gene: TRBV7-2
j_gene: TRBJ2-1
abundance: once
d_gene: TRBD2
CDR3aa: CASSWTSYSYNEQFF
CDR3nt: TGTGCCAGCAGCTGGACTAGCTATTCCTACAATGAGCAGTTCTTC

v_gene: TRBV29-1
j_gene: TRBJ2-1
abundance: NA
d_gene: NA
CDR3aa: CSATKSSYNEQFF
CDR3nt: TGCAGCGCTACCAAGAGCTCCTACAATGAGCAGTTCTTC

v_gene: TRBV2
j_gene: TRBJ2-6
abundance: NA
d_gene: NA
CDR3aa: CASSTSGEGANVLTF
CDR3nt: TGTGCCAGCAGTACTTCAGGGGAAGGGGCCAACGTCCTGACTTTC

v_gene: TRBV7-2
j_gene: TRBJ2-7
abundance: NA
d_gene: NA
CDR3aa: CASSLDGQIESYEQYF
CDR3nt: TGTGCCAGCAGCTTAGACGGACAGATAGAATCCTACGAGCAGTACTTC

v_gene: TRBV2
j_gene: TRBJ2-7
abundance: NA
d_gene: TRBD2
CDR3aa: CASSEVFGLAGEQYF
CDR3nt: TGTGCCAGCAGTGAGGTATTCGGACTAGCGGGAGAGCAGTACTTC

v_gene: TRBV6-6
j_gene: TRBJ2-1
abundance: NA
d_gene: TRBD2
CDR3aa: CAIASGSYNEQFF
CDR3nt: TGTGCCATCGCTAGCGGGAGCTACAATGAGCAGTTCTTC

v_gene: TRBV9
j_gene: TRBJ2-1
abundance: NA
d_gene: NA
CDR3aa: CASSVGQDSYNEQFF
CDR3nt: TGTGCCAGCAGCGTAGGGCAGGACTCCTACAATGAGCAGTTCTTC

v_gene: TRBV7-9
j_gene: TRBJ1-6
abundance: NA
d_gene: TRBD1
CDR3aa: CASSSDRGQSHNSPLHF
CDR3nt: TGTGCCAGCAGCTCGGACAGGGGGCAATCTCATAATTCACCCCTCCACTTT

v_gene: TRBV4-3
j_gene: TRBJ1-1
abundance: few
d_gene: NA
CDR3aa: CASSQSGTEAFF
CDR3nt: TGCGCCAGCAGCCAATCGGGCACTGAAGCTTTCTTT

v_gene: TRBV6-5
j_gene: TRBJ1-1
abundance: NA
d_gene: TRBD1
CDR3aa: CASGGQLNTEAFF
CDR3nt: TGTGCCAGCGGGGGACAGTTGAACACTGAAGCTTTCTTT

v_gene: TRBV5-1
j_gene: TRBJ1-2
abundance: NA
d_gene: NA
CDR3aa: CASSLVGGNYGYTF
CDR3nt: TGCGCCAGCAGCTTGGTAGGGGGTAACTATGGCTACACCTTC

v_gene: TRBV6-5
j_gene: TRBJ1-1
abundance: NA
d_gene: NA
CDR3aa: CASISWNTEAFF
CDR3nt: TGTGCCAGCATTTCCTGGAACACTGAAGCTTTCTTT

v_gene: TRBV6-5
j_gene: TRBJ2-3
abundance: NA
d_gene: TRBD1
CDR3aa: CASKTGLDTQYF
CDR3nt: TGTGCCAGCAAGACAGGGTTGGATACGCAGTATTTT

v_gene: TRBV30
j_gene: TRBJ2-7
abundance: NA
d_gene: NA
CDR3aa: CAWRQSYEQYF
CDR3nt: TGTGCCTGGAGACAGTCCTACGAGCAGTACTTC

v_gene: TRBV30
j_gene: TRBJ1-3
abundance: once
d_gene: NA
CDR3aa: CAWSATGNTIYF
CDR3nt: TGTGCCTGGAGTGCTACTGGAAACACCATATATTTT

v_gene: TRBV6-6
j_gene: TRBJ2-7
abundance: once
d_gene: NA
CDR3aa: CASSYYDFPYEQYF
CDR3nt: TGTGCCAGCAGTTACTATGACTTCCCGTACGAGCAGTACTTC

v_gene: TRBV7-2
j_gene: TRBJ2-7
abundance: NA
d_gene: NA
CDR3aa: CASSPRAGYYEQYF
CDR3nt: TGTGCCAGCAGCCCCAGGGCCGGGTATTACGAGCAGTACTTC

v_gene: TRBV9
j_gene: TRBJ2-5
abundance: NA
d_gene: NA
CDR3aa: CASSVGGEQETQYF
CDR3nt: TGTGCCAGCAGCGTAGGGGGCGAACAAGAGACCCAGTACTTC

v_gene: TRBV18
j_gene: TRBJ1-4
abundance: NA
d_gene: TRBD1
CDR3aa: CASSPYPTGLNEKLFF
CDR3nt: TGTGCCAGCTCACCTTACCCGACAGGGTTGAATGAAAAACTGTTTTTT

v_gene: TRBV6-5
j_gene: TRBJ2-7
abundance: NA
d_gene: TRBD1
CDR3aa: CASSVPGTGSYEQYF
CDR3nt: TGTGCCAGCAGTGTCCCCGGGACAGGGTCCTACGAGCAGTACTTC

v_gene: TRBV7-8
j_gene: TRBJ1-1
abundance: NA
d_gene: TRBD1
CDR3aa: CASSLDRGPNTEAFF
CDR3nt: TGTGCCAGCAGCTTAGACAGGGGCCCGAACACTGAAGCTTTCTTT

v_gene: TRBV7-2
j_gene: TRBJ2-6
abundance: NA
d_gene: NA
CDR3aa: CASSPQISGANVLTF
CDR3nt: TGTGCCAGCAGCCCACAAATCTCTGGGGCCAACGTCCTGACTTTC

v_gene: TRBV10-1
j_gene: TRBJ2-1
abundance: NA
d_gene: TRBD1
CDR3aa: CASSGPGQGVSYNEQFF
CDR3nt: TGCGCCAGCAGTGGGCCAGGACAGGGGGTTTCCTACAATGAGCAGTTCTTC

v_gene: TRBV18
j_gene: TRBJ2-1
abundance: few
d_gene: TRBD2
CDR3aa: CASSPISGLALNNEQFF
CDR3nt: TGTGCCAGCTCACCGATCAGTGGACTAGCCCTGAACAATGAGCAGTTCTTC

v_gene: TRBV9
j_gene: TRBJ2-1
abundance: NA
d_gene: TRBD2
CDR3aa: CASSALLRGAYNEQFF
CDR3nt: TGTGCCAGCAGCGCGCTGCTGCGGGGGGCCTACAATGAGCAGTTCTTC

v_gene: TRBV28
j_gene: TRBJ2-7
abundance: NA
d_gene: TRBD1
CDR3aa: CASSLRGGQGAKQYF
CDR3nt: TGTGCCAGCAGTTTAAGAGGGGGACAGGGCGCCAAGCAGTACTTC

v_gene: TRBV11-2
j_gene: TRBJ2-7
abundance: NA
d_gene: NA
CDR3aa: CASSPGLRSSYEQYF
CDR3nt: TGTGCCAGCAGCCCGGGACTGAGGAGCTCCTACGAGCAGTACTTC